This T cell receptor beta chain is drawn from a study of shared clonotypes between healthy human individuals. Worth noting for this clone: What it binds is not known.

CDR1 is SGHRS, CDR2 YFSETQ, per germline. This CDR3 has 15 residues. With 2 bases clipped from V and 4 bases from J, the junction kept 6 bases outside the gene matches. General observations from the study: Exclusively blood specimens were collected; tissue repertoires likely differ.

CD4+ cells were split into CD45RA+ naive and CD45RA-negative memory subsets. The protocol was immunoSEQ multiplex PCR, while the TCRdb copy is restricted to in-frame clones and leaves out a portion. The repertoire has 2 million to 2.5 million clones, 95% of them found once; the top ten carry approximately 0.13%. The genes are TRBV5-1 and TRBJ2-1, with 7 positions matching TRBD2. This receptor was identified in a man aged 18 to 30 in good health. Sequenced material: naive CD4+ T cells sorted from blood. As to subset: CD45RA+ positively selected. In nucleotides, the CDR3 is TGCGCCAGCAGCTTCGTTGTTAGCGGGTACAATGAGCAGTTCTTC. Translating it yields CASSFVVSGYNEQFF.